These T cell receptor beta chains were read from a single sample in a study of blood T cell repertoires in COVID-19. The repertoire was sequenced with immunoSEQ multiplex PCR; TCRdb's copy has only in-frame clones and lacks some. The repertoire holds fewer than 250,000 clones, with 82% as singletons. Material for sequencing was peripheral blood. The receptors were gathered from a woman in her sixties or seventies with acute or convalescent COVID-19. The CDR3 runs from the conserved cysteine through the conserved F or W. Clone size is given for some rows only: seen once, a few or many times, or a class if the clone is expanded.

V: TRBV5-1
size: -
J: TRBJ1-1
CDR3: CASSLAGTGGMNTEAFF

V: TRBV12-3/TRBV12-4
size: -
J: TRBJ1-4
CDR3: CASRGQGNEKLFF

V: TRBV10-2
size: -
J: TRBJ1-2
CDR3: CASSDIKGQGSLYGYTF

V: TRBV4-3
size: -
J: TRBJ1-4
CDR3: CASSGSGNEKLFF

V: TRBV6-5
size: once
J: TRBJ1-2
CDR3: CASSRYRNYGYTF

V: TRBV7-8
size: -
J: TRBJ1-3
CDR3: CASSRASGASYGNTIYF

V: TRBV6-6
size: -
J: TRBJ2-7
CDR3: CASSLPGQALYEQYF

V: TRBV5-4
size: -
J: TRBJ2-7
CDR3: CASSLETSVYEQYF

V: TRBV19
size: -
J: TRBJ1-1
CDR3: CASSVRQGVNTEAFF

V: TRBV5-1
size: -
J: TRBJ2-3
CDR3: CASSFDWGRLTDTQYF

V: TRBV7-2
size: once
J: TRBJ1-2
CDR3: CASSLAFGQPTYGYTF

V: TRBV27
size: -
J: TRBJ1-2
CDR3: CASSPWTGANYGYTF

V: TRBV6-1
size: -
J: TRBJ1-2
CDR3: CASSDRSNYGYTF

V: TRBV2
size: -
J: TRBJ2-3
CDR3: CASKLNRAAADTQYF

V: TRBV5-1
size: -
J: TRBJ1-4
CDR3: CASSPDRGGEKLFF

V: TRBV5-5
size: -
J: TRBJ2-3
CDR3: CASSLPTGVSTDTQYF

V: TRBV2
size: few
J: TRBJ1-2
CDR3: CASGQGRLGYTF

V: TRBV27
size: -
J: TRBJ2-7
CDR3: CASSLVPRDYEQYF

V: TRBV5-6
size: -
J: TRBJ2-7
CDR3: CASSSLDRWKNEQYF

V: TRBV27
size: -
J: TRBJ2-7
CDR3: CASSLFTGLAGVYEQYF

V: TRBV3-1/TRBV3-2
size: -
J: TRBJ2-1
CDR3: CASRRTSGGVYNEQFF

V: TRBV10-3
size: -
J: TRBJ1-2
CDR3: CAITGRGDHGYTF

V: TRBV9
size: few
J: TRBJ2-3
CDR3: CASSVLGLAGGTTDTQYF

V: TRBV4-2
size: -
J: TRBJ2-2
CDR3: CASSQDGGRNTGELFF

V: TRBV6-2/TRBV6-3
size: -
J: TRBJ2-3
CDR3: CASSSSGNTDTQYF

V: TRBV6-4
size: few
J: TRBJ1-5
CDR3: CASSDSPGQGASNQPQHF

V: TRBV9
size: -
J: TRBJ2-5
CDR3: CASSFTGQETQYF

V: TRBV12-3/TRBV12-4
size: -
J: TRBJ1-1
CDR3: CASSLGGWEAFF

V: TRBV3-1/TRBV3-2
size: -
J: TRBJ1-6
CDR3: CASSLAQGNNSPLHF

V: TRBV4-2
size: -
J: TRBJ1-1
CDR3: CASSPWTGGGNTEAFF

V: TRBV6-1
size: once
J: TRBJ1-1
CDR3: CASSEARENTEAFF

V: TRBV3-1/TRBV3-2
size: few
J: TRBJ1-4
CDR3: CASSPKARQQKEKLFF

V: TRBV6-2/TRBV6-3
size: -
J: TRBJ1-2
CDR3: CASSYSRTGGYGYTF

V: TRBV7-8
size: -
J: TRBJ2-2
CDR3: CASSLASRVVPGELFF

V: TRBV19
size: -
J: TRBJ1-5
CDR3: CASRESRGLNQPQHF

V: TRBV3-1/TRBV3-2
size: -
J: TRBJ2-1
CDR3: CASSQDPWTDINEQFF

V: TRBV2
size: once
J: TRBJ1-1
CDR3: CASSEAGEGTEAFF

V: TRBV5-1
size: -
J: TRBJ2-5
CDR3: CASSLGAGGSQETQYF

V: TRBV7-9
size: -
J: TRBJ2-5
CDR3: CASSSSTGASQYF

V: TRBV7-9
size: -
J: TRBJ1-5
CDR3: CASSLIGAGSNQPQHF

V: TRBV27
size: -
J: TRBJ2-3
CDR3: CASSTLGRGGLDTQYF

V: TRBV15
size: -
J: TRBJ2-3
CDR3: CATSRDGRVGTDTQYF

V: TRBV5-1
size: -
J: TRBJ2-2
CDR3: CASSMGAGTGELFF

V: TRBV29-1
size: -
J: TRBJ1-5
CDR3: CSAVEGDSNQPQHF

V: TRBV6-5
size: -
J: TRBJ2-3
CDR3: CASSYSSGGHTDTQYF

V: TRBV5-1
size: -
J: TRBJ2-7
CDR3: CASSLLVTGESSYEQYF